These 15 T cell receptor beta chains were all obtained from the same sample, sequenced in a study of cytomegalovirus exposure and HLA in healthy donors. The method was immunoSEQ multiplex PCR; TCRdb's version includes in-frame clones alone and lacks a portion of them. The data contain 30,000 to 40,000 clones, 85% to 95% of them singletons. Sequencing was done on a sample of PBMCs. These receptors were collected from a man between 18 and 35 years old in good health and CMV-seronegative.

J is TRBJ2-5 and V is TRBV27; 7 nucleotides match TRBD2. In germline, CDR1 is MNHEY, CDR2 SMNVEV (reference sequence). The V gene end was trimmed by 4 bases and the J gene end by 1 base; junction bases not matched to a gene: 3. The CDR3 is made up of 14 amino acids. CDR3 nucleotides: TGTGCCAGCAGTTCTTGGACTAGCCAAGAGACCCAGTACTTC. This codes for CASSSWTSQETQYF.

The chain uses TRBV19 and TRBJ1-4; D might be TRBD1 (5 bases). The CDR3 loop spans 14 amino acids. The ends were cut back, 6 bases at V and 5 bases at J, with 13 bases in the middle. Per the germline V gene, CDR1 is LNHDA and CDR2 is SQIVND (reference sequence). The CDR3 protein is CASSTGLRNEKLFF. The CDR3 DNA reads TGTGCCAGTAGCACGGGACTGAGGAATGAAAAACTGTTTTTT.

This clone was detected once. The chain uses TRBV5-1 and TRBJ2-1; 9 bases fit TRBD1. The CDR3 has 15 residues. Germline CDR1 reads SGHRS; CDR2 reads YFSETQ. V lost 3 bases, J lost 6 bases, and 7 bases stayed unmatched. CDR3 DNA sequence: TGCGCCAGCAGCTCAGGGGACAGGGTGCTCAATGAGCAGTTCTTC. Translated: CASSSGDRVLNEQFF. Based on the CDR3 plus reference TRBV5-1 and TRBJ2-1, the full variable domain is KAGVTQTPRYLIKTRGQQVTLSCSPISGHRSVSWYQQTPGQGLQFLFEYFSETQRNKGNFPGRFSGRQFSNSRSEMNVSTLELGDSALYLCASSSGDRVLNEQFFGPGTRLTVL.

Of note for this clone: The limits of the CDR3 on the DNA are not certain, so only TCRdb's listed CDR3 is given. This CDR3 is CASSKFGGGTEAFF. This chain joins TRBV21-1 and TRBJ1-1. TRBV21-1 is listed as a pseudogene. A total of 14 residues make up the CDR3, ends included.

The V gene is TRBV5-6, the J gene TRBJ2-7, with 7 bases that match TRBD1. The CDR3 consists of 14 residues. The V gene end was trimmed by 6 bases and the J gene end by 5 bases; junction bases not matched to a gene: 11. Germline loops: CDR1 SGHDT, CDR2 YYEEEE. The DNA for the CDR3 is TGTGCCAGCACCGCCGCCGGGACAGTGAACGAGCAGTACTTC. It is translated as CASTAAGTVNEQYF.

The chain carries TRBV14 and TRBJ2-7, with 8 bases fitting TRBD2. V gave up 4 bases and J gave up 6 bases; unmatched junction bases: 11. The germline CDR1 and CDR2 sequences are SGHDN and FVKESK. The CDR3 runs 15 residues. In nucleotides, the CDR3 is TGTGCCAGCAGCCCCCCCTCGGGGGGGCGATCCGAGCAGTACTTC. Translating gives CASSPPSGGRSEQYF.

DNA of the CDR3: TGTGCCAGCTCCGGCGGTGGCTACGAAAAACTGTTTTTT. This sequence encodes CASSGGGYEKLFF. The gene calls are TRBV2 and TRBJ1-4; D ambiguous. The CDR3 covers 13 residues. V was cut by 8 bases and J by 8 bases, with 15 bases left in between. From germline, CDR1 is SNHLY and CDR2 FYNNEI. The variable domain in full, completed from reference TRBV2 and TRBJ1-4, reads EPEVTQTPSHQVTQMGQEVILRCVPISNHLYFYWYRQILGQKVEFLVSFYNNEISEKSEIFDDQFSVERPDGSNFTLKIRSTKLEDSAMYFCASSGGGYEKLFFGSGTQLSVL.

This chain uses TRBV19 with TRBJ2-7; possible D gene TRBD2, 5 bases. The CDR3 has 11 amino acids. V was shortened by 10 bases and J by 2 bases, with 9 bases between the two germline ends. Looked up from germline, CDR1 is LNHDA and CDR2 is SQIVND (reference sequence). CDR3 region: CATERAYEQYF. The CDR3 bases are TGTGCCACTGAGAGGGCCTACGAGCAGTACTTC.

The CDR3 here is CSVERGTGSDTQYF. The CDR3 DNA follows: TGCAGCGTTGAAAGAGGGACAGGGTCAGATACGCAGTATTTT. The V gene is TRBV29-1, the J gene TRBJ2-3, with TRBD1 matching over 9 bases. After removal of 2 bases from V and 4 bases from J, the junction contained 4 bases not matched to a gene. The CDR3 runs to 14 residues. Germline CDR1 reads SQVTM; CDR2 reads ANQGSEA.

CDR3 DNA: TGTGCCAGCAGCGGGCAGGGTACAAGGTATGGCTACACCTTC. As protein: CASSGQGTRYGYTF. The chain carries TRBV9 and TRBJ1-2; a possible D gene is TRBD1 (5 bases). CDR3 size: 14 residues. V lost 3 bases to trimming and J lost 5 bases, with 14 bases between them. Germline V gene data show CDR1 as SGDLS and CDR2 as YYNGEE.

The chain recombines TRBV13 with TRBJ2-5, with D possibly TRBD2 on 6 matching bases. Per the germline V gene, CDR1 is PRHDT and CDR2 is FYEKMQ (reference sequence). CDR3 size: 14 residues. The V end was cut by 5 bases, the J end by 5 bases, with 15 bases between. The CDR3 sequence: CASSHSGFGETQYF. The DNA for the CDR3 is TGTGCCAGCAGCCACAGCGGGTTTGGGGAGACCCAGTACTTC. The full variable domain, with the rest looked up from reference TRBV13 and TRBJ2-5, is AAGVIQSPRHLIKEKRETATLKCYPIPRHDTVYWYQQGPGQDPQFLISFYEKMQSDKGSIPDRFSAQQFSDYHSELNMSSLELGDSALYFCASSHSGFGETQYFGPGTRLLVL.

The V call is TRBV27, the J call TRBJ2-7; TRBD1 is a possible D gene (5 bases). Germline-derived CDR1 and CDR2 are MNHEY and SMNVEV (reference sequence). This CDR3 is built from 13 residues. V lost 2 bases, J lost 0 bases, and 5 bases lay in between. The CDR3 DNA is TGTGCCAGCAGTTTAGGGGCCTCCTACGAGCAGTACTTC. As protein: CASSLGASYEQYF.

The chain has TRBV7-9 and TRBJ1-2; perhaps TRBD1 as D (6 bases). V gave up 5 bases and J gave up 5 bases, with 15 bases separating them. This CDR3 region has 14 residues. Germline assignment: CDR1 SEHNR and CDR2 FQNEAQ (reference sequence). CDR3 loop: CASSATGRGYGYTF. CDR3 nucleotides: TGTGCCAGCAGCGCAACAGGGAGGGGGTATGGCTACACCTTC.

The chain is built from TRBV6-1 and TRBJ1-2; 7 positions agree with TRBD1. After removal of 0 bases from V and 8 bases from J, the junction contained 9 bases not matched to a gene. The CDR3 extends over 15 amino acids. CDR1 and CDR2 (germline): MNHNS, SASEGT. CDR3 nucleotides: TGTGCCAGCAGTGAAGCGCTTGAGGGGGCCGGGGGCTACACCTTC. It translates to CASSEALEGAGGYTF.

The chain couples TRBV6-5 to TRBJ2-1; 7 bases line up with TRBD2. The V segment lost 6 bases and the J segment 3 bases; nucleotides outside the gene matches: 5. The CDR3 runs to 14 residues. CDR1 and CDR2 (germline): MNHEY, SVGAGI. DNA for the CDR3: TGTGCCAGCAGGAGGGGAGGGAACTACAATGAGCAGTTCTTC. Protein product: CASRRGGNYNEQFF.